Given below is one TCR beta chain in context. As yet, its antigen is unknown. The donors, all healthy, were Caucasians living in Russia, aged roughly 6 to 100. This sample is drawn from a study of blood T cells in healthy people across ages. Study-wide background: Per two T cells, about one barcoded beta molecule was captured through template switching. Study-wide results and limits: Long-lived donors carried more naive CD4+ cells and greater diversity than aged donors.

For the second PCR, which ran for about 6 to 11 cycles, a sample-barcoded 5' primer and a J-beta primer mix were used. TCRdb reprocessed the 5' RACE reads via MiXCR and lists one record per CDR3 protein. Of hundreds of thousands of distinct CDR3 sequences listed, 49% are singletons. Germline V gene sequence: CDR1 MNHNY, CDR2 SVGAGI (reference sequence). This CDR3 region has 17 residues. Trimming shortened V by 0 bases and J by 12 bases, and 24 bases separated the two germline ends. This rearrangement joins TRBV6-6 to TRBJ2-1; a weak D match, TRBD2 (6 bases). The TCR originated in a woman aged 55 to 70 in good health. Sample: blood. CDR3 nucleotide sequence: TGTGCCAGCAGTTACTCGTTCCCGGGACGGGGGTCGGATGGGCAGTTCTTC. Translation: CASSYSFPGRGSDGQFF.